This TCR beta chain was captured in a study of cytomegalovirus exposure and HLA in healthy donors. 60 Vbeta and 13 Jbeta primers were used in PCR. Sequencing was performed with immunoSEQ multiplex PCR; in TCRdb, only in-frame clones are kept and a portion is missing. Of under 90,000 clones in the sample, 75% were seen once. CDR1 and CDR2 from the germline V gene are SQVTM and ANQGSEA. The CDR3 is 13 amino acids. The J segment lost 1 base and the V segment lost 6 bases, leaving 3 bases of the junction unmatched. Study-level points and caveats: TCR beta sequences reportedly predicted most subjects' HLA-A and HLA-B alleles accurately.

With respect to this clone: What it binds is unknown.

The sample taken for sequencing was PBMCs. The sequence was obtained from a man aged 40-55 years in good health and CMV-seronegative. The chain recombines TRBV29-1 with TRBJ2-4; 7 nucleotides align to TRBD2. CDR3 sequence: CSVGGRAKNIQYF. CDR3 nucleotides: TGCAGCGTGGGAGGGAGGGCCAAAAACATTCAGTACTTC.